The present T cell receptor beta chain was sequenced within a study of graft-versus-host responses after intestinal transplantation (dated by TCRdb to the early 2020s). For the study in its entirety: Multivisceral, liver-intestinal, or isolated intestinal transplants were received by the recipients. After intestinal transplantation, graft-versus-host and host-versus-graft alloreactive T cell clones were followed in the graft, circulation and bone marrow using bulk TCR-beta CDR3 sequencing. Alloreactive clones were identified by sequencing pre-transplant mixed lymphocyte reaction products and comparing these products with unstimulated pre-transplant donor and recipient T cells. Every recipient was given anti-thymocyte globulin induction, then maintenance tacrolimus and steroids for 2 to 3 years. A peak of at least 4% donor T cells among recipient peripheral blood mononuclear cells was the definition used for donor T cell macrochimerism. Rather than being sequenced by the commercial service, samples from a few later patients were sequenced in-house on an Illumina MiSeq and processed with MiXCR. The cohort enrolled roughly 25 intestinal transplant recipients including one retransplant, and a few patients lacking pretransplant specimens were excluded. The study at large found these results: Early after transplant, declines in HvG clones were associated with peak levels of circulating GvH clones. In the allografts of patients with donor T cell macrochimerism, GvH to HvG T cell clonal ratios were high. GvH clones turned up in recipient bone marrow, with some appearing earlier in ileal mucosa or blood, a pattern consistent with an intestinal mucosal origin. The conclusions were limited by the relatively low number and heterogeneity of the intestinal transplant patients.

The germline V gene (reference sequence) provides CDR1 SEHNR and CDR2 FQNEAQ. V gives up 3 bases and J gives up 1 base, and the segment between their germline ends measures 12 bases. The CDR3 spans 16 residues, from the cysteine through the phenylalanine. The CDR3 DNA has 48 bases and is translated from base 1. What this sample's time point label stands for: cells obtained before transplantation from donor or recipient. CD3+CD4+ and CD3+CD8+ populations were FACS-sorted from unstimulated pre-transplant donor and recipient cells taken from spleen or lymph nodes. The receptor library was made with the immunoSEQ multiplex PCR assay. In most patients, genomic DNA was isolated using the Qiagen DNeasy Blood and Tissue Kit and sent frozen to Adaptive Biotechnologies for TCR sequencing. Adaptive Biotechnologies carried out high-throughput TCR-beta CDR3 sequencing of genomic DNA for most patients. Regarding the original processing steps: Adaptive's ImmunoSEQ software supplied the TCR sequencing data for more than 15 patients, while MiXCR and VDJtools were used to process a few other patients. To correct CD4 versus CD8 sorting errors, any sequence found in both subsets at a frequency ratio below 5:1 was removed. Because the origin of CDR3 nucleotide sequences shared between donor and recipient could not be assigned, those sequences were removed. Alloreactive clones required at least 2-fold expansion over unstimulated cells and minimum CFSE-low frequency of 0.002% (template counts) or 0.001% (read counts). A clone was considered mappable if detected in the sequenced pre-transplant spleen, lymph node, or MLR CFSE-low populations of the donor or recipient. Cumulative frequency of alloreactive clones was calculated as a percentage of all sequences weighted by copy number. Held by TCRdb, this immuneACCESS table contains in-frame sequences only and omits some clones. Under half of the omission traces to an unresolved V gene where checked; the cause of the rest is unknown. V and J calls and clone size follow that table, whereas D and trimming were derived from the DNA. In this sample the table shows tens of thousands of clones, 75% to 95% of which occur a single time. The ten largest clones take up 0.5% of the sample.

A remark on this clone: Which antigen it targets is not known. Nothing much larger sits one base from this clone, and base qualities are not available.

The sequence was obtained from a human donor who received an intestinal transplant. Sequencing was performed on unstimulated CD8+ T cells sorted from spleen or lymph node cells, taken before intestinal transplant. The chain couples TRBV7-9 to TRBJ2-2; 6 matching bases give a weak D call of TRBD2. The bases are TGTGCCAGCAGCTTTCCGGGACTTTTGAACACCGGGGAGCTGTTTTTT. It specifies CASSFPGLLNTGELFF.